One and the same sample provided the 19 T cell receptor beta chains below, sequenced in a study of T cells after yellow fever vaccination. TCRdb reanalysed the 5' RACE reads using MiXCR and keeps one entry per CDR3 protein. The table has about 260,000 distinct CDR3 sequences, approximately 12% seen once; the top ten hold 0.45% to 0.65%. The sequencing here drew on CD4+ T cells sorted from PBMCs, taken 45 days after the yellow fever booster vaccination. These receptors were taken from a man younger than 40 who received the YFV17D yellow fever vaccine.

This chain uses TRBV20-1 with TRBJ2-3; D assignment may be TRBD1 or TRBD2 (5 bases each). The CDR3 length is 12 residues. V was clipped by 7 bases and J by 5 bases, with 13 bases between them. Germline V gene sequence: CDR1 DFQATT, CDR2 SNEGSKA (reference sequence). The CDR3 nucleotides are TGCAGTGGGGGGAGAGAAAGAGATACGCAGTATTTT. Translation: CSGGRERDTQYF.

The J gene is TRBJ2-7, the V gene TRBV27; D possibly corresponds to TRBD2 (6 bases). From germline, CDR1 is MNHEY and CDR2 SMNVEV (reference sequence). Trimming shortened V by 8 bases and J by 3 bases, and 20 bases separated the two germline ends. The CDR3 covers 15 residues. Here the CDR3 DNA reads TGTGCCAGCCCGCTTCCGGTCCGGGGAGGCTACGAGCAGTACTTC. Translated, it gives CASPLPVRGGYEQYF.

In its sample, this clonotype was seen many times. The chain combines TRBV20-1 with TRBJ2-5, with 9 bases identical to TRBD2. CDR1 DFQATT and CDR2 SNEGSKA come from the germline V gene (reference sequence). The CDR3 contains 13 residues. V trimming: 4 bases; J trimming: 5 bases; junction bases outside the gene matches: 5. CDR3 in amino acids: CSATASGMETQYF. In DNA form, the CDR3 reads TGCAGTGCTACGGCTAGCGGGATGGAGACCCAGTACTTC.

This clonotype showed up just a few times. This chain links TRBV12-3 or TRBV12-4 with TRBJ2-1; the D is unclear. CDR3 length equals 15 residues. V was trimmed by 6 bases and J by 7 bases, leaving 19 bases between them. The CDR3 loop reads CASSQTGSFVNEQFF. The DNA for the CDR3 is TGTGCCAGCAGCCAAACCGGGTCTTTCGTAAATGAGCAGTTCTTC.

The V call is TRBV5-1, the J call TRBJ2-3; TRBD2 matches 7 bases. Germline V gene sequence: CDR1 SGHRS, CDR2 YFSETQ. The CDR3 loop spans 16 amino acids. After removal of 0 bases from V and 5 bases from J, the junction contained 9 bases not matched to a gene. This CDR3 is CASSLAPGRGGDTQYF. The CDR3 bases are TGCGCCAGCAGCTTGGCCCCGGGGCGCGGGGGAGATACGCAGTATTTT.

This clonotype was seen only a few times. The chain employs TRBV7-2 and TRBJ2-7; D might be TRBD2 (5 bases). Germline-derived CDR1 and CDR2 are SGHTA and FQGNSA. This CDR3 is built from 16 residues. V was pared by 3 bases and J by 5 bases, with 20 bases between. The CDR3 region is CASSFYGIPPGNEQYF. The CDR3 DNA reads TGTGCCAGCAGCTTCTACGGGATCCCGCCAGGCAACGAGCAGTACTTC.

The V and J genes are TRBV10-3 and TRBJ2-7; 10 positions match TRBD2. The V and J ends lost 6 bases and 3 bases, in that order; junction bases with no gene match: 5. The length of the CDR3 is 14 residues. Germline V gene data show CDR1 as ENHRY and CDR2 as SYGVKD. The CDR3 nucleotides read TGTGCCATCAGCCGACTAGCGGGCCACTACGAGCAGTACTTC. Translation: CAISRLAGHYEQYF.

This clonotype has a handful of counts. The chain is built from TRBV2 and TRBJ1-6; no firm D call. This CDR3 is built from 19 residues. Germline V gene lookup returns CDR1 SNHLY and CDR2 FYNNEI. V shed 4 bases and J shed 0 bases, with 19 bases lying between them. Here the CDR3 DNA reads TGTGCCAGCAGTGCCCTGGGAGGGAGTGGTAGCTCCTATAATTCACCCCTCCACTTT. Its protein is CASSALGGSGSSYNSPLHF.

J is TRBJ2-3 and V is TRBV9; D is uncertain. Germline CDR1 reads SGDLS; CDR2 reads YYNGEE. The V and J ends lost 0 bases and 2 bases respectively, with 13 bases between them. The CDR3 sequence is 16 residues long. CDR3 nucleotides: TGTGCCAGCAGCGTAGCTCCCGCGCCCGCCACAGATACGCAGTATTTT. It is translated as CASSVAPAPATDTQYF.

The chain couples TRBV7-2 to TRBJ1-1, with TRBD1 identical over 8 bases. The CDR3 has 16 residues. Germline V gene lookup returns CDR1 SGHTA and CDR2 FQGNSA. V shed 2 bases, J shed 1 base, and the junction held 6 bases outside the gene matches. The chain's CDR3 is CASSLRPGGANTEAFF. CDR3 bases: TGTGCCAGCAGCTTAAGGCCAGGGGGCGCGAACACTGAAGCTTTCTTT.

This clonotype was observed a handful of times. DNA for the CDR3: TGCGCCAGCAGCACTTTCAACAATGAGCAGTTCTTC. Translating gives CASSTFNNEQFF. The chain recombines TRBV5-1 with TRBJ2-1; D call uncertain. The CDR3 contains 12 residues. V shed 4 bases and J shed 5 bases, with 7 bases lying between them. Looked up from germline, CDR1 is SGHRS and CDR2 is YFSETQ.

The sample holds a few counts of this clonotype. This chain connects TRBV7-2 to TRBJ2-7; the match to TRBD2 covers 8 bases. The ends lost 1 base at V and 0 bases at J; junction bases unmatched: 2. In germline, CDR1 is SGHTA, CDR2 FQGNSA. The CDR3 sequence is 15 residues long. CDR3 region: CASSLGGGLSYEQYF. The CDR3, as DNA: TGTGCCAGCAGCTTAGGCGGGGGGCTCTCCTACGAGCAGTACTTC.

The chain joins TRBV20-1 to TRBJ2-5; TRBD2 might be the D (5 bases). This CDR3 comprises 13 residues. Germline V gives CDR1 DFQATT, CDR2 SNEGSKA (reference sequence). V was clipped by 4 bases and J by 2 bases, with 11 bases between them. The CDR3 is CSAKLTGQETQYF. DNA of the CDR3: TGCAGTGCTAAGCTTACGGGACAAGAGACCCAGTACTTC.

This clonotype was counted many times. The CDR3 region has the DNA TGCAGTGCTAGCTTGCCTGGACTGCCGACCGTCCTGACTTTC. Translated, it gives CSASLPGLPTVLTF. This rearrangement joins TRBV20-1 to TRBJ2-6; D might be TRBD2 (5 bases). The V end lost 3 bases, the J end lost 12 bases, and 18 bases lay between the germline ends. CDR1 DFQATT and CDR2 SNEGSKA come from the germline V gene (reference sequence). The CDR3 loop spans 14 amino acids.

There are a few counts of this clonotype. The rearrangement links TRBV20-1 to TRBJ2-1, with 10 bases matching TRBD2. V shed 3 bases and J 3 bases; nucleotides not matched to a gene: 5. This CDR3 has 15 residues. Germline V gives CDR1 DFQATT, CDR2 SNEGSKA (reference sequence). CDR3 region: CSASPGTSDYNEQFF. CDR3 bases: TGCAGTGCTAGCCCGGGGACTAGCGACTACAATGAGCAGTTCTTC.

This clonotype appeared many times. DNA of the CDR3: TGTGCCAGCAGCAAATCCGGGACCTCGAGTGAGCAGTTCTTC. Encoded protein: CASSKSGTSSEQFF. This chain links TRBV7-2 with TRBJ2-1; D could derive from TRBD1 or TRBD2 (5 bases each). CDR1 and CDR2 (germline): SGHTA, FQGNSA. This CDR3 contains 14 residues. V lost 5 bases, J lost 9 bases, and 17 bases lay in between.

This clonotype was seen more than once but under ten times. The chain is built from TRBV7-2 and TRBJ2-1, with TRBD2 identical over 15 bases. Germline CDR1 SGHTA, CDR2 FQGNSA. V lost 5 bases, J lost 8 bases, and 7 bases stayed unmatched. This CDR3 is 16 amino acids long. The CDR3 here is CASSPAGTSGRYEQFF. In DNA form, the CDR3 reads TGTGCCAGCAGCCCCGCCGGGACTAGCGGGAGGTATGAGCAGTTCTTC.

V usage is TRBV7-4 and J usage is TRBJ2-7; perhaps D is TRBD1 or TRBD2 (6 bases each). Trimming left V 3 bases short and J 6 bases short, with 15 bases between. The germline V gene encodes CDR1 SGHVT and CDR2 SQSDAQ. The CDR3 is made up of 14 amino acids. The CDR3 here is CASSFGQRDCEQYF. In DNA, the CDR3 is TGTGCCAGCAGCTTCGGACAGAGGGACTGCGAGCAGTACTTC.

The chain is built from TRBV7-3 and TRBJ2-3; 8 positions agree with TRBD2. Germline V lookup: CDR1 SGHTA, CDR2 FQGTGA. The CDR3 is 17 residues long. J lost 0 bases, V lost 5 bases, and 10 bases had no gene match. CDR3 bases: TGTGCCAGCAGCAACCGAGGGACTAGAGGCAGCACAGATACGCAGTATTTT. This gives the protein CASSNRGTRGSTDTQYF.